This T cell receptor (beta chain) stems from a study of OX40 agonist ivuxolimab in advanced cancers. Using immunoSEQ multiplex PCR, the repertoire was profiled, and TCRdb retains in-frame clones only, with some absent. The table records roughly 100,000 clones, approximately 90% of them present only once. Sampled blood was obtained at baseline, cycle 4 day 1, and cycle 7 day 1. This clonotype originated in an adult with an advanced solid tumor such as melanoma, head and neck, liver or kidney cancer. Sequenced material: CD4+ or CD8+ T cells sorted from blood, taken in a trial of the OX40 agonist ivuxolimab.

The CDR3 loop is CASSMGATNEKLFF. In DNA form, the CDR3 reads TGTGCCAGTAGTATGGGAGCAACTAATGAAAAACTGTTTTTT. This chain connects TRBV19 to TRBJ1-4; D remains ambiguous. There are 14 residues in the CDR3. Germline V gene data show CDR1 as LNHDA and CDR2 as SQIVND (reference sequence). The V and J ends lost 3 bases and 0 bases respectively, with 5 bases between them.